The 2 T cell receptor beta chains below were found in one sample sequenced in a study of cytomegalovirus exposure and HLA in healthy donors. Clones were read by immunoSEQ multiplex PCR, and TCRdb kept only the in-frame ones, dropping some. The table records 120,000 to 150,000 clones, about 87% of them present only once. The sample taken for sequencing was PBMCs. These receptors came from a man aged 18 to 30 in good health and CMV-seropositive.

This CDR3 is CASSEEREETQYF. CDR3 sequence (DNA): TGTGCCAGCAGTGAGGAAAGGGAGGAGACCCAGTACTTC. The chain recombines TRBV25-1 with TRBJ2-5; D perhaps matches TRBD2 (5 bases). The germline V and J ends were trimmed by 3 bases and 5 bases, with 10 bases remaining between them. Germline V lookup: CDR1 MGHDK, CDR2 SYGVNS. CDR3 size: 13 residues.

V is TRBV6-1 and J is TRBJ2-7; 8 bases agree with TRBD1. CDR3 length equals 14 residues. Germline lookup yields CDR1 MNHNS and CDR2 SASEGT. V trimming: 8 bases; J trimming: 2 bases; junction bases outside the gene matches: 8. The CDR3 sequence is CASPSRDRPYEQYF. In DNA form, the CDR3 reads TGTGCCAGCCCCTCCCGGGACAGGCCCTACGAGCAGTACTTC.